A single sample gave rise to the 3 T cell receptor beta chains below, sequenced in a study of naive and memory T cell subsets. General observations from the study: Especially in CD8 cells, naive repertoires contained a few larger clonotypes, possibly CD45RA-re-expressing memory cells.

What these receptors recognize is not known. Two oligonucleotides, mixed equimolar, formed the beta constant-region primer covering TRBC1 and TRBC2. Four rounds of PCR amplified the ligated cDNA using nested alpha and beta constant-region primers plus SP2. TCRdb reprocessed the UMI-ligation and nested PCR reads with MiXCR, giving one entry per CDR3 protein. The profile shows more than 95,000 distinct CDR3 sequences, 13% to 15% of them singletons. The sequenced material came from naive CD8+ T cells from blood. The source is a human donor in good health.

The sample holds a few counts of this clonotype. The rearrangement joins TRBV3-1 to TRBJ1-1, with D possibly being TRBD1 (5 bases). V lost 7 bases, J lost 0 bases, and 12 bases lay in between. CDR1 and CDR2 from the germline V gene are LGHDT and YNNKEL (reference sequence). The length of the CDR3 is 14 residues. In DNA, the CDR3 is TGTGCCAGCACTCATACGGACATGAACACTGAAGCTTTCTTT. Its protein product is CASTHTDMNTEAFF.

This chain uses TRBV20-1 with TRBJ1-1; D is perhaps TRBD1 (6 bases). V was clipped by 3 bases and J by 9 bases, with 17 bases between them. CDR1 and CDR2 from the germline V gene are DFQATT and SNEGSKA (reference sequence). CDR3 length: 13 amino acids. The CDR3 loop is CSASPTGPAQAFF. The CDR3 region has the DNA TGCAGTGCTAGCCCGACAGGACCGGCCCAAGCTTTCTTT.

The J gene is TRBJ2-4, the V gene TRBV7-9; D uncertain. Trimming cost V 5 bases and J 6 bases, with 8 bases left between them. The germline gives CDR1 SEHNR, CDR2 FQNEAQ (reference sequence). CDR3 size: 12 residues. The CDR3 bases are TGTGCCAGCAGCCCCGGCGGAAACATTCAGTACTTC. Amino acids: CASSPGGNIQYF.